This is a list of T cell receptor beta chains from one sample in a study of blood T cell repertoires in COVID-19. The table came from immunoSEQ multiplex PCR; TCRdb's copy has only in-frame clones and leaves some out. This repertoire shows approximately 170,000 clones, 80% to 95% found once; its top ten account for around 2%. The sequenced material came from peripheral blood. The receptors were gathered from a woman between 55 and 75 years old with COVID-19, enrolled during active disease. CDR3s include the opening cysteine and the closing phenylalanine or tryptophan. The D gene is left open where the match is weak. The listing skips clone size in some rows; elsewhere it reads once, few, many or a size class.

D	size	J	V	CDR3	DNA
NA	NA	TRBJ1-1	TRBV5-4	CASSLTGLNTEAFF	TGTGCCAGCAGCTTGACAGGGCTGAACACTGAAGCTTTCTTT
NA	NA	TRBJ1-2	TRBV23-1	CASSLGGAYGYTF	TGCGCCAGCAGTCTCGGTGGGGCCTATGGCTACACCTTC
TRBD1	NA	TRBJ2-7	TRBV6-2/TRBV6-3	CASSYGNPGQYSF	TGTGCCAGCAGTTACGGCAATCCGGGACAGTATTCGTTC
NA	NA	TRBJ1-6	TRBV6-5	CASSPGTVYNSPLHF	TGTGCCAGCAGCCCAGGGACTGTGTATAATTCACCCCTCCACTTT
NA	NA	TRBJ1-6	TRBV19	CASSIGSSSYNSPLHF	TGTGCCAGTAGTATAGGCTCGAGCTCCTATAATTCACCCCTCCACTTT
TRBD1	NA	TRBJ2-2	TRBV7-2	CASGGQGGAGELFF	TGTGCCAGCGGAGGACAGGGGGGGGCCGGGGAGCTGTTTTTT
TRBD2	NA	TRBJ2-5	TRBV30	CAWSEGLAVETQYF	TGTGCCTGGAGCGAGGGACTAGCGGTCGAGACCCAGTACTTC
TRBD1	NA	TRBJ2-5	TRBV7-2	CASTGQGGWVETQYF	TGTGCCAGCACCGGACAGGGCGGTTGGGTAGAGACCCAGTACTTC
TRBD1	NA	TRBJ1-1	TRBV30	CAWTGQGNTEAFF	TGTGCCTGGACCGGACAGGGAAACACTGAAGCTTTCTTT
NA	NA	TRBJ2-2	TRBV11-3	CASSLTVTGELFF	TGTGCCAGCAGCTTGACAGTCACCGGGGAGCTGTTTTTT
TRBD1	few	TRBJ1-2	TRBV2	CASNPGQGSYGYTF	TGTGCCAGCAACCCGGGACAGGGGAGCTATGGCTACACCTTC
TRBD1	NA	TRBJ1-2	TRBV6-4	CASSKGARWGYTF	TGTGCCAGCTCTAAGGGGGCGCGTTGGGGCTACACCTTC
TRBD1	NA	TRBJ2-6	TRBV30	CARGPQGATGANVLTF	TGTGCCAGAGGCCCGCAGGGGGCGACTGGGGCCAACGTCCTGACTTTC
NA	NA	TRBJ1-1	TRBV7-9	CASSWDGGTEAFF	TGTGCCAGCAGCTGGGACGGGGGGACTGAAGCTTTCTTT
TRBD2	NA	TRBJ2-5	TRBV19	CASNAAGGRETQYF	TGTGCCAGTAATGCAGCGGGGGGGCGAGAGACCCAGTACTTC
NA	NA	TRBJ1-5	TRBV5-1	CASSLQGADQPQHF	TGCGCCAGCAGCTTACAGGGTGCGGATCAGCCCCAGCATTTT
TRBD1	NA	TRBJ1-2	TRBV6-5	CASSYPRTGDSPF	TGTGCCAGCAGTTACCCCCGGACAGGCGACTCCCCCTTC
TRBD1	NA	TRBJ1-6	TRBV18	CASSPVGGQINSPLHF	TGTGCCAGCTCACCAGTCGGGGGACAGATTAATTCACCCCTCCACTTT
TRBD2	NA	TRBJ2-1	TRBV6-2/TRBV6-3	CASSYGLAGYNEQFF	TGTGCCAGCAGTTATGGGCTAGCGGGGTACAATGAGCAGTTCTTC
NA	NA	TRBJ1-5	TRBV18	CASSPTGGRTQHF	TGTGCCAGCTCACCGACCGGCGGGAGGACCCAGCATTTT
TRBD1	NA	TRBJ1-4	TRBV5-5	CASSLVRGRTNEKLFF	TGTGCCAGCAGCTTGGTAAGGGGGCGAACTAATGAAAAACTGTTTTTT
TRBD1	NA	TRBJ1-6	TRBV6-2/TRBV6-3	CASSKTGENSPLHF	TGTGCCAGCAGCAAAACAGGGGAGAATTCACCCCTCCACTTT
NA	once	TRBJ2-4	TRBV29-1	CSVVGGALAKNIQYF	TGCAGCGTTGTGGGGGGGGCGCTAGCCAAAAACATTCAGTACTTC
TRBD1	NA	TRBJ1-1	TRBV5-1	CASTSFDRGTEAFF	TGCGCCAGCACCTCCTTCGACAGGGGCACTGAAGCTTTCTTT
TRBD2	NA	TRBJ2-1	TRBV10-3	CATERGGHEQFF	TGTGCCACCGAGCGGGGGGGCCATGAGCAGTTCTTC
TRBD1	NA	TRBJ1-2	TRBV19	CASSNLDRAVGYTF	TGTGCCAGTAGTAACCTAGACAGGGCGGTTGGCTACACCTTC
TRBD1	NA	TRBJ1-2	TRBV7-9	CASSFSRDRGSNGYTF	TGTGCCAGCAGCTTCAGCCGGGACAGGGGATCCAATGGCTACACCTTC
TRBD1	NA	TRBJ1-1	TRBV7-2	CASSLEGARTEAFF	TGTGCCAGCAGCTTAGAGGGGGCGAGGACTGAAGCTTTCTTT
NA	few	TRBJ1-2	TRBV14	CASSQDPGGIYGYTF	TGTGCCAGCAGCCAAGATCCGGGGGGCATATATGGCTACACCTTC